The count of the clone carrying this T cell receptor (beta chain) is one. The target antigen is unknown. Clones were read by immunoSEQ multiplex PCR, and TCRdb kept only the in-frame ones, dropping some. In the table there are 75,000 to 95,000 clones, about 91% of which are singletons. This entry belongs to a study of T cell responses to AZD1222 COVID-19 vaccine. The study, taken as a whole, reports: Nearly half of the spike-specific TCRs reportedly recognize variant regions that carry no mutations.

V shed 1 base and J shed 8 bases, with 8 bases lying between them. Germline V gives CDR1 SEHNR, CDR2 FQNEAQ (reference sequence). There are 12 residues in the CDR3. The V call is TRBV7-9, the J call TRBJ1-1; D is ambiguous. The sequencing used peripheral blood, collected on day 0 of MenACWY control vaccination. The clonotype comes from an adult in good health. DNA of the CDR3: TGTGCCAGCAGCTTAGTAACGAGAGAAGCTTTCTTT. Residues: CASSLVTREAFF.